A single sample gave rise to the 12 T cell receptor beta chains below, sequenced in a study of blood T cells in healthy people across ages. Sample-barcoded 5' priming and a J-beta primer mix drove a second PCR of about 6 to 11 cycles. TCRdb itself ran the 5' RACE reads through MiXCR, one entry per CDR3 protein. The repertoire holds more than 450,000 distinct CDR3 sequences, about 27% seen once, with about 3.9% in the top ten. These records were also assigned to another study, of T cells of mothers and their children.

Sequences were obtained from blood. The receptor set was obtained from a boy aged 2 to 10 in good health.

The chain recombines TRBV21-1 with TRBJ1-1. TRBV21-1 is assigned pseudogene status. This CDR3 contains 13 residues. CDR3: CASSKGQNTEAFF. CDR3 nucleotides: TGTGCCAGCAGCAAAGGTCAGAACACTGAAGCTTTCTTT.

The V and J genes are TRBV27 and TRBJ2-1, with 11 bases aligning to TRBD2. Germline CDR1 reads MNHEY; CDR2 reads SMNVEV (reference sequence). J gave up 8 bases and V 5 bases, and 8 bases lay outside the gene matches. This CDR3 spans 15 amino acids. CDR3 nucleotide sequence: TGTGCCAGCAGTCAAATACTAGCGGGAGCCGATGAGCAGTTCTTC. As protein: CASSQILAGADEQFF.

The V and J genes are TRBV3-1 and TRBJ2-5; D call uncertain. This CDR3 spans 16 amino acids. V was shortened by 1 base and J by 5 bases, with 17 bases between the two germline ends. Germline lookup yields CDR1 LGHDT and CDR2 YNNKEL (reference sequence). CDR3 sequence: CASSQVNAARSETQYF. The CDR3 DNA is TGTGCCAGCAGCCAAGTGAATGCGGCTAGAAGCGAGACCCAGTACTTC.

The chain joins TRBV15 to TRBJ1-4; D not certain. The CDR3 has 16 amino acids. The germline CDR1 and CDR2 sequences are LNHNV and YYDKDF (reference sequence). V was trimmed by 5 bases and J by 7 bases, leaving 20 bases between them. The CDR3 protein is CATSLYSGLRGEKLFF. CDR3 bases: TGTGCCACCAGCTTGTATTCGGGGTTGCGAGGTGAAAAACTGTTTTTT.

This clonotype has just a few counts. The V and J genes are TRBV14 and TRBJ2-5, with 7 bases that match TRBD2. Germline V gene lookup returns CDR1 SGHDN and CDR2 FVKESK. There are 15 residues in the CDR3. Losses at the gene ends were 4 bases for V and 2 bases for J; bases not matched to a gene: 7. CDR3: CASSRLADIQETQYF. In nucleotides, the CDR3 is TGTGCCAGCAGCCGGCTAGCGGATATTCAAGAGACCCAGTACTTC.

This clonotype was counted many times. V usage is TRBV21-1 and J usage is TRBJ2-5; the table names TRBD2, a call not compared with the DNA. TRBV21-1 is annotated as a pseudogene. The CDR3 has 13 amino acids. CDR3 nucleotide sequence: TGTGCCAGCAGGAAGACTAGCGCGGAGACCCAGTACTTC. This codes for CASRKTSAETQYF.

The chain combines TRBV20-1 with TRBJ2-7, with D possibly matching TRBD1 (6 bases). The CDR3 extends over 14 amino acids. The V end lost 3 bases, the J end lost 0 bases, and 12 bases lay between the germline ends. The germline gives CDR1 DFQATT, CDR2 SNEGSKA (reference sequence). The CDR3, as DNA: TGCAGTGCTAGTGGGACACCGAGCTCCTACGAGCAGTACTTC. This gives the protein CSASGTPSSYEQYF.

The rearrangement links TRBV5-1 to TRBJ2-5; the match to TRBD1 covers 10 bases. Gene TRBJ2-1 matches the end of the DNA better, so the J call may be wrong. The CDR3 covers 16 residues. The V gene's germline CDR1 is SGHRS and CDR2 YFSETQ. The CDR3 nucleotides are TGCGCCAGCAGCTGGACAGGGGGGTTCCCCTACAATGAGCAGTTCTTC. Amino acids: CASSWTGGFPYNEQFF.

The rearrangement links TRBV6-2 or TRBV6-3 to TRBJ2-5; 11 nucleotides align to TRBD2. The CDR3 runs 15 residues. After removal of 4 bases from V and 3 bases from J, the junction contained 4 bases not matched to a gene. CDR1 is MNHEY, CDR2 SVGEGT, per germline. The CDR3 protein is CASSSGTSGKETQYF. As DNA, the CDR3 is TGTGCCAGCAGTTCCGGGACTAGCGGAAAAGAGACCCAGTACTTC.

The J gene is TRBJ1-6, the V gene TRBV20-1; D not certain. CDR3 length equals 17 residues. Trimming left V 0 bases short and J 0 bases short, with 12 bases between. Germline V lookup: CDR1 DFQATT, CDR2 SNEGSKA (reference sequence). CDR3 DNA sequence: TGCAGTGCTAGAGATACCGGTCCCGTCTCCTATAATTCACCCCTCCACTTT. Translation: CSARDTGPVSYNSPLHF.

This clonotype turned up a few times. The genes are TRBV4-1 and TRBJ2-5; D is unclear. The J call is doubtful: the DNA matches TRBJ2-1 better. The length of the CDR3 is 15 residues. CDR1 and CDR2 (germline): MGHRA, YSYEKL. The CDR3 DNA is TGCGCCAGCAGCCAAGGGTTTCTTCGCGGCGATGAGCAGTTCTTC. The encoded protein is CASSQGFLRGDEQFF.

The chain employs TRBV27 and TRBJ1-2; D is uncertain. The V gene lost 6 bases and the J gene lost 4 bases, with 12 bases spanning the gap. Germline assignment: CDR1 MNHEY and CDR2 SMNVEV (reference sequence). The CDR3 covers 13 residues. The CDR3 spells CASRGSQAYGYTF. CDR3 DNA sequence: TGTGCCAGCAGAGGGTCTCAGGCCTATGGCTACACCTTC.